A few counts support the clone carrying this TCR beta chain. This specimen comes from a study of blood T cells in healthy people across ages. Primed by a sample-barcoded 5' primer and a J-beta primer mix, a second PCR proceeded for roughly 6 to 12 cycles. Tagging of each cDNA molecule was performed by a template-switch adaptor with 12 random nucleotides. TCRdb analysed the 5' RACE reads with MiXCR anew, one entry per CDR3 protein. Of about 640,000 distinct CDR3 sequences listed, around 54% were seen once; the top ten hold 35% to 40%. CDR3 length equals 14 residues. V gave up 5 bases and J gave up 3 bases; unmatched junction bases: 5. Every donor contributed 8 to 10 milliliters of peripheral blood by blood draw. A minimum of 7 million PBMCs was isolated per sample. Per sample, extraction of total RNA gave at least 5.5 micrograms in every case.

Sequenced sample: blood. This sequence joins TRBV12-3 or TRBV12-4 and TRBJ2-3, with TRBD2 identical over 7 bases. The receptor was isolated from a man in his sixties in good health. This chain's CDR3 is CASSVGAGTDTQYF. The CDR3 DNA sequence: TGTGCCAGCAGTGTCGGAGCGGGAACAGATACGCAGTATTTT.